This T cell receptor (beta chain) comes out of a study of prognosis after radiotherapy for stage I lung cancer. This CDR3 region has 20 residues. Per germline, CDR1 MNHGY and CDR2 SVAAGI. V shed 3 bases and J 5 bases; nucleotides not matched to a gene: 24. The genomic DNA TCR beta CDR3 region underwent two rounds of multiplex PCR. Specific primers for each TRBV and TRBJ gene were what first-round PCR used. One entry per CDR3 protein results from TCRdb running MiXCR on the multiplex PCR reads. The sample has about 31,000 distinct CDR3 sequences; about 34% are singletons. The receptor was derived from a donor aged 50 or older with non-small cell lung cancer. The rearrangement joins TRBV6-9 to TRBJ2-7; 8 nucleotides line up with TRBD1. Here the sequenced sample was PBMCs, taken before or after stereotactic body radiation therapy (not recorded which). The CDR3 DNA sequence: TGTGCCAGCAGTTACTCGAATCTCCGTTTCCCGGGACAGGTCACGAACGAGCAGTACTTC. This sequence encodes CASSYSNLRFPGQVTNEQYF.